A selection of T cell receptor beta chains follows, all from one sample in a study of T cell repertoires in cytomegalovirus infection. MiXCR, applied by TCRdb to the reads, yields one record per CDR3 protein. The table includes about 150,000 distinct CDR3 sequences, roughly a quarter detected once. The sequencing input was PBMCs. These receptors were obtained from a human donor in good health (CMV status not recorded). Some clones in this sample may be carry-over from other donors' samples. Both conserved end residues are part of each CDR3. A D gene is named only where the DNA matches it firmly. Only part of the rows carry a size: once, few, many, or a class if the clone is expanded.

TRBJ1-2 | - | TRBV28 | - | CASSLLSAYGYTF | TGTGCCAGCAGTTTATTATCGGCCTATGGCTACACCTTC
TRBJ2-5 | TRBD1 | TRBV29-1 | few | CSARQGLETQYF | TGCAGCGCTAGACAGGGGTTGGAGACCCAGTACTTC
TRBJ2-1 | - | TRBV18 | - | CASSPGRYNEQFF | TGTGCCAGCTCACCAGGACGGTACAATGAGCAGTTCTTC
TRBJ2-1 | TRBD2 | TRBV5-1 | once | CASSLVAGGGNEQFF | TGCGCCAGCAGCTTGGTAGCGGGAGGTGGCAATGAGCAGTTCTTC
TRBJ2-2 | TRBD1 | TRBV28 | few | CASSFRQGDTGELFF | TGTGCCAGCAGTTTTCGGCAGGGGGACACCGGGGAGCTGTTTTTT
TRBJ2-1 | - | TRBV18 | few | CASSPRQKPYNEQFF | TGTGCCAGCTCACCTAGACAGAAACCCTACAATGAGCAGTTCTTC
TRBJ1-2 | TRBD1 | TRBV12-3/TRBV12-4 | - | CASSLRLRGNYGYTF | TGTGCCAGCAGTTTAAGACTCAGGGGGAACTATGGCTACACCTTC
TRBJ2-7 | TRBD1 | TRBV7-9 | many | CASSEWTGTYEQYF | TGTGCCAGCAGCGAGTGGACAGGAACCTACGAGCAGTACTTC
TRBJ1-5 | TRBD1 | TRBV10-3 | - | CAISESKLDRQNQPQHF | TGTGCCATCAGTGAGTCGAAGCTGGACAGGCAGAATCAGCCCCAGCATTTT
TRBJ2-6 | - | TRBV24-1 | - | CATSDFMFLSGVNVLTF | TGTGCCACCAGTGATTTTATGTTCCTCTCTGGGGTCAACGTCCTGACTTTC
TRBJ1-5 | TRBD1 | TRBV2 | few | CASRGQGASNQPQHF | TGTGCCAGCAGGGGACAGGGGGCTAGCAATCAGCCCCAGCATTTT
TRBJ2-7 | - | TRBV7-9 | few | CASSPSWLESYEQYF | TGTGCCAGCAGCCCTAGTTGGCTGGAGTCCTACGAGCAGTACTTC
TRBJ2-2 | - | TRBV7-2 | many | CASSRMGGELFF | TGTGCCAGCAGCCGAATGGGCGGGGAGCTGTTTTTT
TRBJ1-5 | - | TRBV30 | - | CAWSSGDNQPQHF | TGTGCCTGGAGTAGCGGGGACAATCAGCCCCAGCATTTT
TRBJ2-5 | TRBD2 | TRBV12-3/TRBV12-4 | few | CASTSSLGTSGGETQYF | TGTGCCAGCACCTCCTCCCTCGGGACTAGCGGTGGAGAGACCCAGTACTTC
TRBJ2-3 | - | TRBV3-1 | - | CASSRTSLGASTDTQYF | TGTGCCAGCAGCCGCACCTCGTTAGGGGCAAGCACAGATACGCAGTATTTT
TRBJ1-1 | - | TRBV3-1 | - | CASSQVGTEAFF | TGTGCCAGCAGCCAAGTAGGGACTGAAGCTTTCTTT
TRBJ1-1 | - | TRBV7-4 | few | CASSSGIDSHRAFF | TGTGCCAGCAGTTCGGGCATAGACAGCCACCGAGCTTTCTTT
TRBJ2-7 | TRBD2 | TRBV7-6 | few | CASSGTSGNSYEQYF | TGTGCCAGCAGTGGGACTAGCGGGAACTCCTACGAGCAGTACTTC
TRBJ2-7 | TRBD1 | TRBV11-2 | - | CASSYWSRDRAYEQYF | TGTGCCAGCAGCTATTGGTCCCGGGACAGAGCCTACGAGCAGTACTTC
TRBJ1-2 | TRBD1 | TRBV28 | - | CASRTGVSWGYTF | TGTGCCAGCAGGACAGGGGTCTCCTGGGGCTACACCTTC
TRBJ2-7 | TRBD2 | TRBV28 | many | CASSFKRGPSYEQYF | TGTGCCAGCAGTTTCAAGCGGGGCCCCTCCTACGAGCAGTACTTC
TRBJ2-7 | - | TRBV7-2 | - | CASRKAPVGDVQYF | TGTGCCAGCAGAAAGGCGCCTGTGGGAGATGTGCAGTACTTC
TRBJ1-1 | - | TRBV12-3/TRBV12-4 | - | CASSFRVGGATEAFF | TGTGCCAGCAGTTTTAGGGTGGGTGGGGCCACTGAAGCTTTCTTT
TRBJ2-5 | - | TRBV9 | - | CASSPGGPSGETQYF | TGTGCCAGCAGCCCCGGGGGGCCCTCTGGAGAGACCCAGTACTTC
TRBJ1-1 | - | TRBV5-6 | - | CASSSRGVNTEAFF | TGTGCCAGCAGCTCCCGGGGGGTGAACACTGAAGCTTTCTTT
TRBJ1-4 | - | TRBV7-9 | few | CASSPTSNEKLFF | TGTGCCAGCAGCCCGACCTCTAATGAAAAACTGTTTTTT
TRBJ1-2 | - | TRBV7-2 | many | CASSSQLDYGYTF | TGTGCCAGCAGCTCACAGTTGGACTATGGCTACACCTTC
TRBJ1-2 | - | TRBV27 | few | CASSLFGGAYGYTF | TGTGCCAGCAGTTTATTCGGGGGCGCGTACGGCTACACCTTC
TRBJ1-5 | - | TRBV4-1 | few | CASSHADSSNQPQHF | TGCGCCAGCAGCCATGCTGACAGTAGCAATCAGCCCCAGCATTTT
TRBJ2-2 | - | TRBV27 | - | CASSFQVTGELFF | TGTGCCAGCAGTTTCCAGGTCACCGGGGAGCTGTTTTTT
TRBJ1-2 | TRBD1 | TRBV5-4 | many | CASSSLLTGGYGYTF | TGTGCCAGCAGCTCATTGCTGACAGGGGGATATGGCTACACCTTC
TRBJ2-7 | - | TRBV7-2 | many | CASSLGWRGEQYF | TGTGCCAGCAGCTTAGGCTGGCGGGGCGAGCAGTACTTC
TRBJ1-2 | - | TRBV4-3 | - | CASSQVVGGDYGYTF | TGCGCCAGCAGCCAAGTGGTGGGGGGCGACTATGGCTACACCTTC